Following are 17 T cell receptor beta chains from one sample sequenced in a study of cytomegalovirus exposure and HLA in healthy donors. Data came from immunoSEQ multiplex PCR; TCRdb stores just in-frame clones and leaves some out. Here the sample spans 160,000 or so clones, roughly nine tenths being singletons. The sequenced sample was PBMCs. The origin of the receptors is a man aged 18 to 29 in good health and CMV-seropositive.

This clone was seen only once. The CDR3 DNA reads as TGCAGTGTCGTAGTTCGGGGTGAGCAGTTCTTC. Its translation is CSVVVRGEQFF. The V call is TRBV20-1, the J call TRBJ2-1; D might be TRBD2 (5 bases). This CDR3 is 11 amino acids long. V lost 7 bases, J lost 9 bases, and 13 bases lay in between. Germline V gives CDR1 DFQATT, CDR2 SNEGSKA (reference sequence).

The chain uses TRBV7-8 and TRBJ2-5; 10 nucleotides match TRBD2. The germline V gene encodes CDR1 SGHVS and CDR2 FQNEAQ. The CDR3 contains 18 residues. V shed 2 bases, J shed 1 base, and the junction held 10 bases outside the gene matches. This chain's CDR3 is CASSLRLAGIPFQETQYF. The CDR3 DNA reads TGTGCCAGCAGCTTACGACTAGCGGGCATACCTTTCCAAGAGACCCAGTACTTC.

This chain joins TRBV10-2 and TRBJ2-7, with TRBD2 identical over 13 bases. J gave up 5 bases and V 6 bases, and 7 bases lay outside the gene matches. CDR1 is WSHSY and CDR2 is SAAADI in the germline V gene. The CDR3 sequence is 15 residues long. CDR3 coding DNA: TGCGCCAGCAGGGAGGGACTAGCGGGGCCCCACGAGCAGTACTTC. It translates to CASREGLAGPHEQYF.

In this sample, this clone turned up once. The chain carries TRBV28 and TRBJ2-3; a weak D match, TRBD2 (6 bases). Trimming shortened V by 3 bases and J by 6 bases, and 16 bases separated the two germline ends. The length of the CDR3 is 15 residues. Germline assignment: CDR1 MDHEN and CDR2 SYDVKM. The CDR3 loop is CASSFAAGRRDTQYF. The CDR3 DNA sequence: TGTGCCAGCAGTTTTGCGGCGGGGCGCAGGGATACGCAGTATTTT.

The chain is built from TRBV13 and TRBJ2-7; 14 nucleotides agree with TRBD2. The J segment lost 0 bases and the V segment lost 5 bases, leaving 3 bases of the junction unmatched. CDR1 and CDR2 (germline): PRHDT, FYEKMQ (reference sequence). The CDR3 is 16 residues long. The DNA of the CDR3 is TGTGCCAGCAGCCTCGGGACTAGCGGGAGCTCCTACGAGCAGTACTTC. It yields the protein CASSLGTSGSSYEQYF.

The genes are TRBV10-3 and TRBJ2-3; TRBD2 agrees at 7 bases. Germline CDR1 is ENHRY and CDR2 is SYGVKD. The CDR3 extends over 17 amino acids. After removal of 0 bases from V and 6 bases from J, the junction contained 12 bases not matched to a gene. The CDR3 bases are TGTGCCATCAGTGAGTCGAAACTGGGAGGGACTGACGATACGCAGTATTTT. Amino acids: CAISESKLGGTDDTQYF.

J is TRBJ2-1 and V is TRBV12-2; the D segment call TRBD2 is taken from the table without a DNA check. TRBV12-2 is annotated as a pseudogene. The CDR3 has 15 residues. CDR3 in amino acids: CASRFRDSTYNEQFF. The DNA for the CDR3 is TGTGCAAGTCGCTTCCGGGACTCCACCTACAATGAGCAGTTCTTC.

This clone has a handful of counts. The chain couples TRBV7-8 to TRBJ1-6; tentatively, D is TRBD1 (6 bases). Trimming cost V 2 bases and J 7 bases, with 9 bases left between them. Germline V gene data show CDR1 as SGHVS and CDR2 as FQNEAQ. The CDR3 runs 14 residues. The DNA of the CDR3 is TGTGCCAGCAGCTTACCAGGGGAGAATTCACCCCTCCACTTT. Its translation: CASSLPGENSPLHF.

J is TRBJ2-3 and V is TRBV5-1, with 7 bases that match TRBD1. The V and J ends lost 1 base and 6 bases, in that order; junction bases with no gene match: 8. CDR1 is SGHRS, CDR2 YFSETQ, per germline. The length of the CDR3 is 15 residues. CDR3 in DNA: TGCGCCAGCAGCTTGACGCCTACAGGGGCCGATACGCAGTATTTT. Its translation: CASSLTPTGADTQYF.

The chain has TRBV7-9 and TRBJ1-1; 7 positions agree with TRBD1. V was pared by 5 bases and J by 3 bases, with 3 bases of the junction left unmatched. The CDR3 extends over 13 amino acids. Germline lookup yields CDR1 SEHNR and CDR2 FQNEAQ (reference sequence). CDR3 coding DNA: TGTGCCAGCAGCCACAGGGGTCACACTGAAGCTTTCTTT. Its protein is CASSHRGHTEAFF.

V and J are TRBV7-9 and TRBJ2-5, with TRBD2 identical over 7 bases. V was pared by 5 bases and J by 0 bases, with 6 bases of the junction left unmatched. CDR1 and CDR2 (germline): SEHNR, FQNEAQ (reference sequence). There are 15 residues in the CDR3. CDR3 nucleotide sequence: TGTGCCAGCAGCCTTAGAGCGGGGTACCAAGAGACCCAGTACTTC. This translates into CASSLRAGYQETQYF.

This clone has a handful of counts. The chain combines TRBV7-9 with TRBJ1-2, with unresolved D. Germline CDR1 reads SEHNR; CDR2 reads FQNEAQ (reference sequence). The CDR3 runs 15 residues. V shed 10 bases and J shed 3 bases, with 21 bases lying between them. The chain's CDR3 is CATKLGSGVDYGYTF. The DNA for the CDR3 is TGTGCCACCAAACTGGGTAGCGGGGTAGACTATGGCTACACCTTC.

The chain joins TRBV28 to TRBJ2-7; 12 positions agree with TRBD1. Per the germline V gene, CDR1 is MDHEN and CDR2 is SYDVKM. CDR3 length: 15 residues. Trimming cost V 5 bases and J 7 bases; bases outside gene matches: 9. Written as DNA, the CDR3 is TGTGCCAGCAGTCCACCGGGACAGGGGGCTGGTGAGCAGTACTTC. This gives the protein CASSPPGQGAGEQYF.

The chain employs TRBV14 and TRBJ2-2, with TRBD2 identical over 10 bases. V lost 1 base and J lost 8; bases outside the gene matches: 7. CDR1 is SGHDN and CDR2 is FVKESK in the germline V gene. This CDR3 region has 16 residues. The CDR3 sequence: CASSQGPSGGPGELFF. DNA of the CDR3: TGTGCCAGCAGCCAAGGTCCTAGCGGGGGACCGGGGGAGCTGTTTTTT.

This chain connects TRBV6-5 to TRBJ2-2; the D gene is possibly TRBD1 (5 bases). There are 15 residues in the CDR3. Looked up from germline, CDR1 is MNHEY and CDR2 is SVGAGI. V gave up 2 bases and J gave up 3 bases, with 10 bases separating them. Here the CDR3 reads CASSYQGLYTGELFF. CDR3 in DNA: TGTGCCAGCAGTTACCAGGGCCTCTACACCGGGGAGCTGTTTTTT.

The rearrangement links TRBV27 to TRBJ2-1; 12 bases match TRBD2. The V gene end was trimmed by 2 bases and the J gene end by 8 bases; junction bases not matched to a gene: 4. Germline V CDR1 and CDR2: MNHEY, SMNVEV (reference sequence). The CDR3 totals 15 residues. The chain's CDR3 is CASSLLAGGPDEQFF. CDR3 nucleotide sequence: TGTGCCAGCAGTTTACTAGCGGGAGGGCCCGATGAGCAGTTCTTC.

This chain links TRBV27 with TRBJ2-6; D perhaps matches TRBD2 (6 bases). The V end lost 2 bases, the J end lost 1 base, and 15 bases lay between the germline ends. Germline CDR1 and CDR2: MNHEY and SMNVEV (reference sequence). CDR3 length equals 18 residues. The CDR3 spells CASSLRRDLPSGANVLTF. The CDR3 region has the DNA TGTGCCAGCAGTTTACGGCGGGACCTGCCATCTGGGGCCAACGTCCTGACTTTC.